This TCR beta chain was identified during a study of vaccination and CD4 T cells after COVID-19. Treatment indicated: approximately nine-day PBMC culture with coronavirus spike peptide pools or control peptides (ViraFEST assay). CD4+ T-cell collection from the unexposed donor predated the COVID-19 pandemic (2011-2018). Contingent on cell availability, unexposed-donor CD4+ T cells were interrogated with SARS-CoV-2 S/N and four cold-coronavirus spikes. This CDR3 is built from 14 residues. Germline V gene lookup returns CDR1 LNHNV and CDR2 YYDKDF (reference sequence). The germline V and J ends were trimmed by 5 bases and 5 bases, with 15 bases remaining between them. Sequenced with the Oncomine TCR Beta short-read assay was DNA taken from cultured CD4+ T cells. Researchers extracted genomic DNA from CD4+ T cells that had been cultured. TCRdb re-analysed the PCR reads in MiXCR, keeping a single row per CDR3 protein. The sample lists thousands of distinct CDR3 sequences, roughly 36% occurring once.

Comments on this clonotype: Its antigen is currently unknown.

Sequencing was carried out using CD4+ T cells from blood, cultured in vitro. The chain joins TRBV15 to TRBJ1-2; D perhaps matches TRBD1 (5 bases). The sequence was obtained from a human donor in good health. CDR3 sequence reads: CATSSLEQAYGYTF. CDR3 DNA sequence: TGTGCCACCAGCTCACTGGAACAGGCGTATGGCTACACCTTC.